The sequence of this TCR beta chain was determined in a study of human T cells and chemical hapten exposure. Findings and caveats of the study: TCRs above 1 in 1000 frequency did not change with DPC sensitization.

Indicated time point: healthy volunteer bleed at 6 weeks. The total RNA was obtained from whole blood that was not fractionated. The CDR3 consists of 18 residues. Germline V CDR1 and CDR2: MGHDK, SYGVNS. The junction had 13 bases not matched to a gene; V was cut back by 5 bases and J by 2 bases. This clonotype was observed many times. What it binds is not known. Unique molecular identifiers were affixed to discrete cDNA molecules within the library. TCRdb analysed the RACE reads with MiXCR anew, one entry per CDR3 protein. The profile shows some 77,000 distinct CDR3 sequences, around 9.3% of them singletons.

The chain couples TRBV25-1 to TRBJ2-5; TRBD2 aligns across 11 bases. This clonotype originated in a female donor in good health. Some clones in this sample may be carry-over from other donors' samples. Sequenced material: whole blood. Written as DNA, the CDR3 is TGTGCCAGCAGTCGCACTAGCGGGGGACCCGATCCGCAAGAGACCCAGTACTTC. It is translated as CASSRTSGGPDPQETQYF.